The rows below give T cell receptor beta chains drawn from one sample of a study of T cell responses to AZD1222 COVID-19 vaccine. The method was immunoSEQ multiplex PCR; TCRdb's version includes in-frame clones alone and lacks a portion of them. Of about 130,000 clones listed, roughly 88% were seen once; the top ten hold around 5.6%. The source was peripheral blood, collected on day 0 of AZD1222 vaccination. These receptors were obtained from an adult in good health. CDR3s include the opening cysteine and the closing phenylalanine or tryptophan. The order of the fields is D gene, J gene, clone size, V gene, CDR3 protein, CDR3 DNA. The D gene is left open where the match is weak. Some rows have no size entry. The others give once, few or many, or a class for an expanded clone.

d_gene: TRBD2
j_gene: TRBJ2-3
abundance: .
v_gene: TRBV7-2
CDR3aa: CASSPGGGTQYF
CDR3nt: TGTGCCAGCAGCCCCGGGGGGGGTACGCAGTATTTT

d_gene: TRBD1
j_gene: TRBJ1-1
abundance: .
v_gene: TRBV19
CDR3aa: CASRTITGGIFAEAFF
CDR3nt: TGTGCCAGTAGAACTATCACAGGGGGCATATTTGCTGAAGCTTTCTTT

d_gene: .
j_gene: TRBJ1-2
abundance: .
v_gene: TRBV27
CDR3aa: CASSFSSLGDGYTF
CDR3nt: TGTGCCAGCAGTTTCTCCAGCCTGGGGGATGGCTACACCTTC

d_gene: .
j_gene: TRBJ2-7
abundance: .
v_gene: TRBV12-3/TRBV12-4
CDR3aa: CASMGSGIHEQYF
CDR3nt: TGTGCCAGCATGGGATCAGGGATCCACGAGCAGTACTTC

d_gene: .
j_gene: TRBJ2-1
abundance: .
v_gene: TRBV9
CDR3aa: CASSLKNGAHGQFF
CDR3nt: TGTGCCAGCAGTCTAAAAAATGGGGCGCACGGGCAGTTCTTC

d_gene: .
j_gene: TRBJ1-1
abundance: .
v_gene: TRBV15
CDR3aa: CATSRDGSRNTEAFF
CDR3nt: TGTGCCACCAGCAGAGATGGCAGTCGGAACACTGAAGCTTTCTTT

d_gene: TRBD2
j_gene: TRBJ2-3
abundance: .
v_gene: TRBV11-3
CDR3aa: CASSPRREEGDTQYF
CDR3nt: TGTGCCAGCAGCCCCCGGCGGGAGGAAGGCGATACGCAGTATTTT

d_gene: .
j_gene: TRBJ2-3
abundance: .
v_gene: TRBV5-1
CDR3aa: CASSLARDQRTTDTQYF
CDR3nt: TGCGCCAGCAGCTTGGCCAGGGATCAGAGGACTACAGATACGCAGTATTTT

d_gene: TRBD2
j_gene: TRBJ2-7
abundance: .
v_gene: TRBV6-1
CDR3aa: CASSEFLAGTSNEQYF
CDR3nt: TGTGCCAGCAGTGAATTCTTAGCCGGGACTAGCAACGAGCAGTACTTC

d_gene: .
j_gene: TRBJ2-7
abundance: .
v_gene: TRBV13
CDR3aa: CASSLVGVSEQYF
CDR3nt: TGTGCCAGCAGCTTAGTTGGAGTCAGCGAGCAGTACTTC

d_gene: .
j_gene: TRBJ1-1
abundance: .
v_gene: TRBV19
CDR3aa: CASSTGFLNTEAFF
CDR3nt: TGTGCCAGTAGTACAGGGTTCTTGAACACTGAAGCTTTCTTT

d_gene: .
j_gene: TRBJ2-1
abundance: .
v_gene: TRBV14
CDR3aa: CASSQDMASSYNEQFF
CDR3nt: TGTGCCAGCAGCCAAGATATGGCTAGCTCCTACAATGAGCAGTTCTTC

d_gene: TRBD1
j_gene: TRBJ2-2
abundance: few
v_gene: TRBV27
CDR3aa: CASRPGQGYAGELFF
CDR3nt: TGTGCCAGCAGACCGGGACAGGGGTACGCCGGGGAGCTGTTTTTT

d_gene: .
j_gene: TRBJ2-7
abundance: .
v_gene: TRBV6-5
CDR3aa: CASSITGTYEQYF
CDR3nt: TGTGCCAGCAGTATCACGGGAACCTACGAGCAGTACTTC

d_gene: TRBD1
j_gene: TRBJ2-7
abundance: once
v_gene: TRBV5-5
CDR3aa: CASSSRQGIYEQYF
CDR3nt: TGTGCCAGCAGCTCTCGACAGGGAATCTACGAGCAGTACTTC

d_gene: .
j_gene: TRBJ2-7
abundance: .
v_gene: TRBV14
CDR3aa: CASSQLDRGSYEQYF
CDR3nt: TGTGCCAGCAGCCAATTAGATCGGGGCTCCTACGAGCAGTACTTC

d_gene: TRBD1
j_gene: TRBJ1-1
abundance: once
v_gene: TRBV28
CDR3aa: CASSLGTANTEAFF
CDR3nt: TGTGCCAGCAGTTTAGGGACAGCGAACACTGAAGCTTTCTTT

d_gene: .
j_gene: TRBJ2-7
abundance: few
v_gene: TRBV9
CDR3aa: CASSVGQESSYEQYF
CDR3nt: TGTGCCAGCAGCGTAGGACAGGAGAGCTCCTACGAGCAGTACTTC

d_gene: .
j_gene: TRBJ2-7
abundance: .
v_gene: TRBV9
CDR3aa: CASSPQSGTTYEQYF
CDR3nt: TGTGCCAGCAGCCCCCAGAGTGGGACCACCTACGAGCAGTACTTC

d_gene: .
j_gene: TRBJ1-1
abundance: .
v_gene: TRBV11-3
CDR3aa: CASKAGANTEAFF
CDR3nt: TGTGCCAGCAAGGCAGGGGCGAACACTGAAGCTTTCTTT

d_gene: .
j_gene: TRBJ1-3
abundance: .
v_gene: TRBV6-1
CDR3aa: CASHDRGTIYF
CDR3nt: TGTGCCAGCCATGACCGAGGCACCATATATTTT

d_gene: TRBD1
j_gene: TRBJ1-2
abundance: once
v_gene: TRBV5-1
CDR3aa: CASSLAAGQGLYDGYTF
CDR3nt: TGCGCCAGCAGCTTGGCCGCGGGACAGGGTCTTTACGATGGCTACACCTTC

d_gene: .
j_gene: TRBJ2-7
abundance: .
v_gene: TRBV7-9
CDR3aa: CASSLMRGDEQYF
CDR3nt: TGTGCCAGCAGCTTAATGCGAGGAGACGAGCAGTACTTC

d_gene: .
j_gene: TRBJ2-3
abundance: .
v_gene: TRBV5-4
CDR3aa: CASSSPQGSSTDTQYF
CDR3nt: TGTGCCAGCAGCTCCCCACAGGGATCTAGCACAGATACGCAGTATTTT

d_gene: .
j_gene: TRBJ2-3
abundance: .
v_gene: TRBV7-9
CDR3aa: CASSLVSSGTDTQYF
CDR3nt: TGTGCCAGCAGCTTAGTATCTTCGGGGACAGATACGCAGTATTTT

d_gene: .
j_gene: TRBJ1-2
abundance: once
v_gene: TRBV30
CDR3aa: CAWSADYNYGYTF
CDR3nt: TGTGCCTGGAGTGCTGACTACAACTATGGCTACACCTTC

d_gene: .
j_gene: TRBJ1-2
abundance: once
v_gene: TRBV13
CDR3aa: CASSTSDRNYGYTF
CDR3nt: TGTGCCAGCAGCACCTCGGACAGAAACTATGGCTACACCTTC

d_gene: TRBD1
j_gene: TRBJ1-2
abundance: .
v_gene: TRBV29-1
CDR3aa: CSVANHDRGYGYTF
CDR3nt: TGCAGCGTTGCGAACCATGACAGGGGCTATGGCTACACCTTC

d_gene: TRBD1
j_gene: TRBJ1-2
abundance: .
v_gene: TRBV28
CDR3aa: CASSSGQGSNGYTF
CDR3nt: TGTGCCAGCAGTTCTGGACAGGGTTCAAATGGCTACACCTTC

d_gene: .
j_gene: TRBJ1-1
abundance: .
v_gene: TRBV14
CDR3aa: CASSADYLNTEAFF
CDR3nt: TGTGCCAGCAGCGCGGACTATCTGAACACTGAAGCTTTCTTT

d_gene: .
j_gene: TRBJ1-1
abundance: .
v_gene: TRBV6-6
CDR3aa: CASSYSVELHTEAFF
CDR3nt: TGTGCCAGCAGTTACTCCGTCGAGTTGCACACTGAAGCTTTCTTT

d_gene: .
j_gene: TRBJ1-2
abundance: .
v_gene: TRBV4-3
CDR3aa: CASSQGSRDNYGYTF
CDR3nt: TGCGCCAGCAGCCAAGGGAGCAGGGACAACTATGGCTACACCTTC

d_gene: TRBD2
j_gene: TRBJ2-1
abundance: .
v_gene: TRBV19
CDR3aa: CASSPRGSGTNEQFF
CDR3nt: TGTGCCAGTTCTCCCCGGGGTAGCGGGACCAATGAGCAGTTCTTC

d_gene: .
j_gene: TRBJ1-2
abundance: .
v_gene: TRBV7-2
CDR3aa: CASSLNNNYGYTF
CDR3nt: TGTGCCAGCAGCTTAAATAATAACTATGGCTACACCTTC

d_gene: TRBD2
j_gene: TRBJ2-1
abundance: .
v_gene: TRBV3-1/TRBV3-2
CDR3aa: CASSPSGLAGTEQFF
CDR3nt: TGTGCCAGCAGCCCCTCGGGACTAGCGGGCACTGAGCAGTTCTTC

d_gene: TRBD1
j_gene: TRBJ2-7
abundance: .
v_gene: TRBV5-6
CDR3aa: CASSLGTGEPGYEQYF
CDR3nt: TGTGCCAGCAGCTTGGGGACAGGTGAACCAGGGTACGAGCAGTACTTC

d_gene: TRBD1
j_gene: TRBJ1-5
abundance: .
v_gene: TRBV5-6
CDR3aa: CASSLGTGGGQPQHF
CDR3nt: TGTGCCAGCAGCCTAGGGACAGGGGGAGGTCAGCCCCAGCATTTT

d_gene: .
j_gene: TRBJ2-3
abundance: .
v_gene: TRBV29-1
CDR3aa: CSVEGGAGDTQYF
CDR3nt: TGCAGCGTTGAAGGGGGGGCAGGAGATACGCAGTATTTT

d_gene: TRBD2
j_gene: TRBJ2-5
abundance: .
v_gene: TRBV7-9
CDR3aa: CASSTPGLAEQETQYF
CDR3nt: TGTGCCAGCAGTACTCCTGGACTAGCTGAACAAGAGACCCAGTACTTC

d_gene: .
j_gene: TRBJ2-6
abundance: .
v_gene: TRBV6-1
CDR3aa: CASSESGSSGANVLTF
CDR3nt: TGTGCCAGCAGTGAATCAGGGAGCTCTGGGGCCAACGTCCTGACTTTC

d_gene: .
j_gene: TRBJ2-7
abundance: .
v_gene: TRBV27
CDR3aa: CASSPRPDRPYEQYF
CDR3nt: TGTGCCAGCAGTCCCCGACCCGATCGACCCTACGAGCAGTACTTC

d_gene: .
j_gene: TRBJ2-3
abundance: .
v_gene: TRBV29-1
CDR3aa: CSADRSPADTQYF
CDR3nt: TGCAGCGCTGACAGAAGCCCAGCAGATACGCAGTATTTT

d_gene: TRBD2
j_gene: TRBJ2-3
abundance: .
v_gene: TRBV7-7
CDR3aa: CASSLGAGGYDTQYF
CDR3nt: TGTGCTAGCAGCTTAGGCGCGGGGGGTTACGATACGCAGTATTTT

d_gene: TRBD1
j_gene: TRBJ2-1
abundance: .
v_gene: TRBV27
CDR3aa: CASSWDRASNNEQFF
CDR3nt: TGTGCCAGCAGTTGGGACAGGGCCTCCAACAATGAGCAGTTCTTC

d_gene: .
j_gene: TRBJ1-1
abundance: .
v_gene: TRBV5-5
CDR3aa: CASSFDGGRATEAFF
CDR3nt: TGTGCCAGCAGCTTTGACGGGGGGCGTGCCACTGAAGCTTTCTTT